The clone carrying this T cell receptor beta chain was seen only a few times. No antigen is known for it. Time point defined: patch test 2, 6 weeks after DPC sensitization. The sample's treatment: therapeutic diphenylcyclopropenone sensitization with weekly scalp DPC. The record originates from a study of human T cells and chemical hapten exposure. Whole-study results and caveats: A positive correlation with patch test score was found for PT1 expanded TCR counts.

As originally analysed: There were a median of approximately 96,000 TCRs per sample, with a range from roughly 20,000 to 750,000. TCRdb passed the RACE reads through MiXCR, listing each CDR3 protein once. The V and J calls here are based on TCRdb, not the publication. The repertoire has about 140,000 distinct CDR3 sequences, about 11% of them found once; the top ten carry about 1.3%. V lost 4 bases and J lost 6; bases outside the gene matches: 13. This CDR3 is 16 amino acids long. Germline V gene data show CDR1 as SGHNT and CDR2 as YYREEE (reference sequence). The TCR was taken from a woman in her forties or fifties with alopecia areata. Some clones in this sample may be carry-over from other donors' samples. The material was whole blood, obtained in connection with sensitization to the hapten diphenylcyclopropenone (DPC). The gene calls are TRBV5-4 and TRBJ2-1; 7 bases are shared with TRBD2. This chain's CDR3 is CASSLAGAGAGNEQFF. The CDR3 nucleotides are TGTGCCAGCAGCCTAGCCGGCGCGGGAGCTGGCAATGAGCAGTTCTTC.